This TCR beta chain was captured in a study of OX40 agonist ivuxolimab in advanced cancers. The assay was immunoSEQ multiplex PCR, and TCRdb's table has in-frame clones only and misses some. This table has some 94,000 clones, more than 90% appearing once. This CDR3 spans 15 amino acids. The V and J ends lost 5 bases and 3 bases, in that order; junction bases with no gene match: 7. Germline assignment: CDR1 SGHTA and CDR2 FQGNSA. The chain recombines TRBV7-2 with TRBJ2-1; TRBD2 aligns across 7 bases. This clonotype was sampled from an adult with an advanced solid tumor such as melanoma, head and neck, liver or kidney cancer. The starting material was CD4+ or CD8+ T cells sorted from blood, obtained in a trial of the OX40 agonist ivuxolimab. CDR3 amino acids: CASSLGGGGYNEQFF. CDR3 in DNA: TGTGCCAGCAGCCTTGGGGGGGGAGGCTACAATGAGCAGTTCTTC.